There are a few counts of the clone carrying this T cell receptor beta chain. The antigen is unknown. As every portion of the isolated RNA was reverse transcribed, the sequencing read expressed TCRB transcripts. Assay: immunoSEQ multiplex PCR; the TCRdb copy retains only in-frame clones and omits some. The sample has some 360,000 clones, about 20% seen once. Naive, central memory, regulatory and stem cell-like memory cells within the CD4+ compartment were sorted using CD45RO/CCR7/CD25/CD127/CD95/CD27. The data are from a study of beta chain features in type 1 diabetes. Findings and caveats of the study: The naive, central memory and Treg TCRB repertoires of patients appeared to be more similar to one another than those of healthy donors.

The CDR3 sequence is 14 residues long. CDR1 and CDR2 (germline): SQVTM, ANQGSEA. Germline trimming cut 6 bases from V and 4 bases from J; bases unmatched to any gene: 8. This TCR came from a young woman in good health. The sequencing input was naive CD4+ T cells from blood. This chain joins TRBV29-1 and TRBJ1-5; 8 bases are a match to TRBD1. In nucleotides, the CDR3 is TGCAGCGTGTCCGACAGGGGAAGGAATCAGCCCCAGCATTTT. Its translation: CSVSDRGRNQPQHF.